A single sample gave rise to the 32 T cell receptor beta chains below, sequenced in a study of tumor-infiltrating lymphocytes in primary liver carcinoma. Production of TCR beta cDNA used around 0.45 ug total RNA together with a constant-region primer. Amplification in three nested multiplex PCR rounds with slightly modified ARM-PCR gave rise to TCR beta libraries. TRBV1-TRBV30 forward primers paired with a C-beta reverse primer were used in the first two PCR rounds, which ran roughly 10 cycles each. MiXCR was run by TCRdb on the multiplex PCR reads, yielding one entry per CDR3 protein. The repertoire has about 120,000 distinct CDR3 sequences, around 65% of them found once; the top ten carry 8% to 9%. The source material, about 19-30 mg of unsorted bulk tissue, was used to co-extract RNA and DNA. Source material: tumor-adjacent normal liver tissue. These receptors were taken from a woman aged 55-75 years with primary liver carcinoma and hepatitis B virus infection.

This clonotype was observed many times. CDR3 residues: CASSLGFYNEQFF. CDR3 sequence (DNA): TGTGCCAGCAGTTTAGGGTTTTACAATGAGCAGTTCTTC. The rearrangement joins TRBV12-3 or TRBV12-4 to TRBJ2-1; D ambiguous. The CDR3 runs to 13 residues. V lost 1 base, J lost 4 bases, and 5 bases lay in between.

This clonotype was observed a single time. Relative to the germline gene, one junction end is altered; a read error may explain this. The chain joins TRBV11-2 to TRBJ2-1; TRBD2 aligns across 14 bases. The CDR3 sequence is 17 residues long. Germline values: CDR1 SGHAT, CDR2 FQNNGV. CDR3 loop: CVSSPALGLAGDNEYFF. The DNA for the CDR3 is TGTGTCAGCAGCCCCGCTCTGGGACTAGCGGGAGATAATGAGTATTTCTTC. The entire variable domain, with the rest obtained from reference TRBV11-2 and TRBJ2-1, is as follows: EAGVAQSPRYKIIEKRQSVAFWCNPISGHATLYWYQQILGQGPKLLIQFQNNGVVDDSQLPKDRFSAERLKGVDSTLKIQPAKLEDSAVYLCVSSPALGLAGDNEYFFGPGTRLTVL.

In nucleotides, the CDR3 is TGTGCCAGCGGTTCTTGGGTCCGGCGGGAGGCCCAGTACTTC. Translating gives CASGSWVRREAQYF. The chain carries TRBV28 and TRBJ2-5, with 8 bases matching TRBD2. After removal of 8 bases from V and 9 bases from J, the junction contained 14 bases not matched to a gene. The CDR3 is 14 residues long. Germline V gene lookup returns CDR1 MDHEN and CDR2 SYDVKM.

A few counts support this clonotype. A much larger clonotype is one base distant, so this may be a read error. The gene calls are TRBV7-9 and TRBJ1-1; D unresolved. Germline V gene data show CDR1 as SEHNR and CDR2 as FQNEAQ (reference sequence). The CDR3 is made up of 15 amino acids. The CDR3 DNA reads TGTACCAGCAGCTTAGCGCGGTACAGAAACACTGAAGCTTTCTTT. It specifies CTSSLARYRNTEAFF.

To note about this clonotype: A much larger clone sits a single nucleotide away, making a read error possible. For the CDR3, the DNA is TGCGCCGGCAGCCAGGGACAGGGGATGAACACTGAAGCTTTCTTT. Encoded protein: CAGSQGQGMNTEAFF. The genes are TRBV5-1 and TRBJ1-1; 10 nucleotides agree with TRBD1. CDR3 size: 15 residues. Germline V gene data show CDR1 as SGHRS and CDR2 as YFSETQ.

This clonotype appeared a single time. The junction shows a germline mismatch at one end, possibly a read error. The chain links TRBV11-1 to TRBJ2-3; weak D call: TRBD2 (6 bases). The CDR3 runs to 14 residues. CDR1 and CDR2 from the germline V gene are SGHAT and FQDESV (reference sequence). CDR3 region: CACSLRQRTGESHF. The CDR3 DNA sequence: TGTGCCTGCAGCTTAAGGCAACGTACGGGAGAGTCCCACTTT.

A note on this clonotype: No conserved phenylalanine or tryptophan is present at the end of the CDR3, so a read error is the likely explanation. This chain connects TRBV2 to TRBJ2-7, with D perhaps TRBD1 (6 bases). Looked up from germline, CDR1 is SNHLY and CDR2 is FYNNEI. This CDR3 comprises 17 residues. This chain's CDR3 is CASREIPDSLHSYEQYL. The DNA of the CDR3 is TGTGCCAGCCGTGAGATCCCGGACAGCCTCCACTCCTACGAGCAGTACTTA.

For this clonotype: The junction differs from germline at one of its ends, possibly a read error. The CDR3 coding sequence is TGTGTCAGCAGCTTAGAAAGGTCTAGCACCTCCTACGAGCAGTATTTC. As protein: CVSSLERSSTSYEQYF. The V gene is TRBV11-2, the J gene TRBJ2-7; TRBD2 might be the D (5 bases). This CDR3 region has 16 residues. Germline CDR1 SGHAT, CDR2 FQNNGV.

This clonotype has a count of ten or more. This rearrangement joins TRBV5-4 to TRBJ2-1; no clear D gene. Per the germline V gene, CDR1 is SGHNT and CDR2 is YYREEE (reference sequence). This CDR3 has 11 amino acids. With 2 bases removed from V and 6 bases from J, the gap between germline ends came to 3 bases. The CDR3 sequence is CASSFGNEQFF. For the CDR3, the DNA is TGTGCCAGCAGCTTTGGCAATGAGCAGTTCTTC. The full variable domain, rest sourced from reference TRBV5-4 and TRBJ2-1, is ETGVTQSPTHLIKTRGQQVTLRCSSQSGHNTVSWYQQALGQGPQFIFQYYREEENGRGNFPPRFSGLQFPNYSSELNVNALELDDSALYLCASSFGNEQFFGPGTRLTVL.

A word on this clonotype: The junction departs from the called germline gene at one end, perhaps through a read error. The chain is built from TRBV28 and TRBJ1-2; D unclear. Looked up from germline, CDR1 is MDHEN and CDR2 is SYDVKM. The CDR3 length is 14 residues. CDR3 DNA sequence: TGTACCAGCAGCCTTACGTCGGAGGTGAGGGGCTACACCTTC. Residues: CTSSLTSEVRGYTF.

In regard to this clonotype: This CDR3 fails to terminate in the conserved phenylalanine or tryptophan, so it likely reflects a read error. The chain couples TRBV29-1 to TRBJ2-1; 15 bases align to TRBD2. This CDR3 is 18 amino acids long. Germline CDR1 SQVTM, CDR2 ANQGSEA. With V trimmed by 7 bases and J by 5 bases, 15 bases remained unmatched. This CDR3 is CSACGLAGGPSKDNEQFL. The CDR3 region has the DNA TGCAGCGCATGTGGACTAGCGGGAGGGCCCTCCAAGGACAATGAGCAGTTCCTC.

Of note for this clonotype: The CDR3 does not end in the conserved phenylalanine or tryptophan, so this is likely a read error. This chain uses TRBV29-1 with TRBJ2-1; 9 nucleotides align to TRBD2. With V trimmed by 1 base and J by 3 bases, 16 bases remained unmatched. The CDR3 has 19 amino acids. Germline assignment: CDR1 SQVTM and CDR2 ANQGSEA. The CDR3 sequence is CSVEGSLASGIGYYNEQFL. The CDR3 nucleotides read TGCAGCGTTGAAGGGTCCCTGGCTAGCGGGATAGGATACTACAATGAGCAGTTCTTA.

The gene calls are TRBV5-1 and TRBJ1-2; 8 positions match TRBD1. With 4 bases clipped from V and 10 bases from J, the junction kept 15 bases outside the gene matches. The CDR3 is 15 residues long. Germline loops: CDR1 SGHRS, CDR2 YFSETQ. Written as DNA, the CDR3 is TGCGCCAGCAGCCCCGGGGACAGGCCTACTCGGGACTACACCTTC. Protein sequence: CASSPGDRPTRDYTF.

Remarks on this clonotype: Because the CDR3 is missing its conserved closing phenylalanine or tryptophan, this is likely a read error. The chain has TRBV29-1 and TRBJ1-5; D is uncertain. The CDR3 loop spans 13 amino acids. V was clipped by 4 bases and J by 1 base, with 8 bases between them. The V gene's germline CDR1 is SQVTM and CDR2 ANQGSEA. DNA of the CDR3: TGCAGCGTTGTCGGGGTGAGCAATCAGCCCCAGCATTGT. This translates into CSVVGVSNQPQHC.

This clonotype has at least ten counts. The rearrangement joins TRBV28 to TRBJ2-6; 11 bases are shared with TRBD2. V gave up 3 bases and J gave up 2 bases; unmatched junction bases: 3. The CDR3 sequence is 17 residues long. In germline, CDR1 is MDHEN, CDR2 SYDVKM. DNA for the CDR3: TGTGCCAGCAGTTTGGTTAGCGGGAGGGCTGGGGCCAACGTCCTGACTTTC. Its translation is CASSLVSGRAGANVLTF.

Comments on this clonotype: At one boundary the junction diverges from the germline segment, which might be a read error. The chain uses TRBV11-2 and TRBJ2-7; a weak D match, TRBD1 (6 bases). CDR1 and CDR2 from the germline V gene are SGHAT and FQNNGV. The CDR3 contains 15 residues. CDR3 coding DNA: TGTGCCAGCAGAGATCCGGGACATGGGGCCTACGAGCTGTACTTC. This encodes CASRDPGHGAYELYF.

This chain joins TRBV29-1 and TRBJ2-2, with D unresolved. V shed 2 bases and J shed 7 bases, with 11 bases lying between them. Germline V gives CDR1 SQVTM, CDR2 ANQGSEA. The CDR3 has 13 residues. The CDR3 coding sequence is TGCAGCGTTGAATCTAGTAGTTTCGGGGAGCTGTTTTTT. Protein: CSVESSSFGELFF.

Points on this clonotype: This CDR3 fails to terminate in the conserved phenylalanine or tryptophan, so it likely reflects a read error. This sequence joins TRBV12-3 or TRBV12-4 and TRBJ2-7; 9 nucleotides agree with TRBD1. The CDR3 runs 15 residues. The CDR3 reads CTSSSGTGSISEQYL. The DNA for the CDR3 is TGTACCAGCAGTTCCGGGACAGGGAGTATTAGCGAGCAGTACCTC.

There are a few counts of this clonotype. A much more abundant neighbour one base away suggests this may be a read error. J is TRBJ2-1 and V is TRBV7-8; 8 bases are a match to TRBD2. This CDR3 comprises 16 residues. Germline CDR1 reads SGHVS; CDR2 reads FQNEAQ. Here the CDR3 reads CASGLARSGRAHEQFF. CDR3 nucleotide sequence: TGTGCCAGCGGCTTAGCGAGGAGCGGGAGAGCCCATGAGCAGTTCTTC.

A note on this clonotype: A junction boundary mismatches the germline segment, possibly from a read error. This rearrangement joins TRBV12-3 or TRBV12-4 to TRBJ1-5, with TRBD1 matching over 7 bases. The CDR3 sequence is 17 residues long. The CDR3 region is CAGMPGTAYGGNQPQHF. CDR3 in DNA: TGTGCCGGCATGCCCGGGACAGCATATGGTGGCAATCAGCCTCAGCATTTT.

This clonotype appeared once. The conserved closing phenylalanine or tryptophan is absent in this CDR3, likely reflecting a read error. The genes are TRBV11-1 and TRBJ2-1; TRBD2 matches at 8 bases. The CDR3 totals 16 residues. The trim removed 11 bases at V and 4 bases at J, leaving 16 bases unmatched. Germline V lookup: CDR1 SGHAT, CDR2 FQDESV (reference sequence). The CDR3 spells CAGNLEIAGSYNEQFL. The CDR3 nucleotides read TGTGCCGGCAACTTAGAAATAGCGGGGAGTTACAATGAGCAGTTCTTA.

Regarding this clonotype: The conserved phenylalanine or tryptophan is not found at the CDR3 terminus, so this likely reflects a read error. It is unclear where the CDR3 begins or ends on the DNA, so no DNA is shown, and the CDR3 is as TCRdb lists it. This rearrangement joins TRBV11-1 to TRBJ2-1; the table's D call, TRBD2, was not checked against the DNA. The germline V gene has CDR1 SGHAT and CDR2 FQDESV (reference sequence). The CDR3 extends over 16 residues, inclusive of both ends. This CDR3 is CASSFRRLAGGDEQFL.

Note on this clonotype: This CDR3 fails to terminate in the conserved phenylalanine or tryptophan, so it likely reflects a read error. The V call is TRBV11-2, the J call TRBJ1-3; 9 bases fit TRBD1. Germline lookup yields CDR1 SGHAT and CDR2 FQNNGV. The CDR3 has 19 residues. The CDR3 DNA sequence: TGTGCCAGCAGCTCACGCCCGGACAGGGGAGCGCACTCTGAAAACACCATATATATT. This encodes CASSSRPDRGAHSENTIYI.

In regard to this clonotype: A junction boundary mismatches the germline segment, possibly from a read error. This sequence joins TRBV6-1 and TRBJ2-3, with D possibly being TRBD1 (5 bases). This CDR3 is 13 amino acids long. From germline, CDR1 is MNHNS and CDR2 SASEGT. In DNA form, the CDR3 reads TGTGCCAGCAGTGAATGGGGCACGGATACGCAGTATTTT. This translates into CASSEWGTDTQYF.

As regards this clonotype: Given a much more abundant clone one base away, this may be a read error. CDR3 sequence (DNA): TGTGCCAGCAGCCAACAGGAGGGTGGAACTGAAGCTTTCTTT. This gives the protein CASSQQEGGTEAFF. The chain is built from TRBV7-9 and TRBJ1-1; perhaps TRBD1 as D (5 bases). The CDR3 runs 14 residues. Trimming stripped 5 bases from V and 5 bases from J, with 15 bases between. Germline CDR1 is SEHNR and CDR2 is FQNEAQ (reference sequence).

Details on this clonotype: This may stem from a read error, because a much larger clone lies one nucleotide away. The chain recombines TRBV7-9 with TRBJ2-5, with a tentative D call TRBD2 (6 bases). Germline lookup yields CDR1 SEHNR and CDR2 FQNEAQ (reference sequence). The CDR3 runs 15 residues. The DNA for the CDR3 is TGTGCCAGCAGCCCAGGGACGTGGGAGGCAGAGATCCAGTACTTC. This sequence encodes CASSPGTWEAEIQYF.

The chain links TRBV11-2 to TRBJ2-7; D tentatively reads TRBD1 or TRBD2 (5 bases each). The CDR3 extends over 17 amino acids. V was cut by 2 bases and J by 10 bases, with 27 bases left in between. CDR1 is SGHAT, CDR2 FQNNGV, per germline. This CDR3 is CASSLYHSAGRFHKQYF. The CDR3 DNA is TGTGCCAGCAGCTTATATCACTCCGCAGGGAGATTTCACAAACAGTACTTC.

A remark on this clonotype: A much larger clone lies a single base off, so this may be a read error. As DNA, the CDR3 is TGTGCCAGCAGCTTAGAGGCGAATAGCAATCAGCCCCAGCATTTT. Translation gives CASSLEANSNQPQHF. The rearrangement links TRBV7-9 to TRBJ1-5, with D unresolved. This CDR3 is 15 amino acids long. V lost 1 base, J lost 0 bases, and 7 bases lay in between. Per the germline V gene, CDR1 is SEHNR and CDR2 is FQNEAQ (reference sequence).

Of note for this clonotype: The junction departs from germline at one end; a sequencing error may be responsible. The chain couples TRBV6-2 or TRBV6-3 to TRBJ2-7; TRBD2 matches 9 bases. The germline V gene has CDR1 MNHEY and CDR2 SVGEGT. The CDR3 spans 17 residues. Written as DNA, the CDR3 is TGCGACAGCAGTAACTCGACCGTTAGCGGGAGTTGGCACGAGCAGTACTTC. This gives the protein CDSSNSTVSGSWHEQYF.

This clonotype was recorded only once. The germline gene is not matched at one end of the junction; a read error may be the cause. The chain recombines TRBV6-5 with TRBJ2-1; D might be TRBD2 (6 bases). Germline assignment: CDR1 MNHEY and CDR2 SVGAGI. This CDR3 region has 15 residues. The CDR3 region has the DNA TGTGACAGCAGTTTGGGGCGGGGAACCTACAATGAGCAGTTCTTC. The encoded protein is CDSSLGRGTYNEQFF.

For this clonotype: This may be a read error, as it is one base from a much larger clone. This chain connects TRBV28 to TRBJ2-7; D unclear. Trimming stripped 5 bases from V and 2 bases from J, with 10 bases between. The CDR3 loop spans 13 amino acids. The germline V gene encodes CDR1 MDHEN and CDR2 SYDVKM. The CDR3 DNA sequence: TGTGCCAGCAGTGGAGCGCTTACCTACGAGCAGTACTTC. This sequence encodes CASSGALTYEQYF.

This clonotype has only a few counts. The CDR3 is CASIPRGRQETQYF. CDR3 nucleotide sequence: TGTGCCAGCATCCCCAGGGGGCGGCAAGAGACCCAGTACTTC. This chain uses TRBV28 with TRBJ2-5; 8 bases fit TRBD1. The CDR3 is 14 amino acids. The junction had 6 bases not matched to a gene; V was cut back by 7 bases and J by 2 bases. Per the germline V gene, CDR1 is MDHEN and CDR2 is SYDVKM. Drawing the rest from reference TRBV28 and TRBJ2-5, the complete variable domain is DVKVTQSSRYLVKRTGEKVFLECVQDMDHENMFWYRQDPGLGLRLIYFSYDVKMKEKGDIPEGYSVSREKKERFSLILESASTNQTSMYLCASIPRGRQETQYFGPGTRLLVL.